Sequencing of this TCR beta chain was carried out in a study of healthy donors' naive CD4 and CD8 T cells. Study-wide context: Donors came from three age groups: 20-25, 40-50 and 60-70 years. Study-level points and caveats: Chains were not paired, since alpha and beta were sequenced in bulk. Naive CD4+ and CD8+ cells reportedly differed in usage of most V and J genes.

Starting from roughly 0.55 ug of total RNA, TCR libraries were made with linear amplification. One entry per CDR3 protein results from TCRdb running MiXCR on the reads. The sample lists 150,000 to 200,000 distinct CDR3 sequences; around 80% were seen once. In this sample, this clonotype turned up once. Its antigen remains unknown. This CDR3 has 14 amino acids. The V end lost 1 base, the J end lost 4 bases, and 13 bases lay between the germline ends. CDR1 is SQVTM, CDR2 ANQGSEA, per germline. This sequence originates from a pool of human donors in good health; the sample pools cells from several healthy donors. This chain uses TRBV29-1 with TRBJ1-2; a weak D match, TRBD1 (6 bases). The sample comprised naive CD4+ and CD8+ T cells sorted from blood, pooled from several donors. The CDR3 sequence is CSVEGLGAPYGYTF. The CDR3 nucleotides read TGCAGCGTTGAAGGGTTGGGGGCACCCTATGGCTACACCTTC.